This paragraph covers one T cell receptor (beta chain) sequence. Losses at the gene ends were 1 base for V and 0 bases for J; bases not matched to a gene: 9. The CDR3 is 17 amino acids. From germline, CDR1 is GTSNPN and CDR2 SVGIG (reference sequence). These data are taken from a study of technical replicates of blood from several donors. Sequenced by immunoSEQ multiplex PCR; TCRdb stores in-frame clones only, minus some. The top ten clones hold 0.3% to 0.45% of a sample with fewer than 85,000 clones, 85% to 95% of them seen once. The specimen sequenced was T cells isolated from PBMCs. This rearrangement joins TRBV30 to TRBJ2-1, with 7 positions matching TRBD2. The receptor's source is a human donor in good health. CDR3 sequence reads: CAWSAAGDLFSYNEQFF. The CDR3 coding sequence is TGTGCCTGGAGTGCCGCGGGAGACCTCTTCTCCTACAATGAGCAGTTCTTC.